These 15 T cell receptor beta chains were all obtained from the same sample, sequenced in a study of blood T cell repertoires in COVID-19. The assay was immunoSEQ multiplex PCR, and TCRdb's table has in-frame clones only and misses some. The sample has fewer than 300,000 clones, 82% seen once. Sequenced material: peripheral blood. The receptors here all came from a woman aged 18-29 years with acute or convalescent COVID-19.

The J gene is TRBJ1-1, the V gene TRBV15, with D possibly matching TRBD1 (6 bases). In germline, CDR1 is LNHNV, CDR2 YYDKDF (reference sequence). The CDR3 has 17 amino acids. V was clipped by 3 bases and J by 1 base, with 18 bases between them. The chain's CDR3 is CATSRALGDRTNTEAFF. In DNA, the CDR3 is TGTGCCACCAGCAGGGCCCTAGGAGACAGGACGAACACTGAAGCTTTCTTT.

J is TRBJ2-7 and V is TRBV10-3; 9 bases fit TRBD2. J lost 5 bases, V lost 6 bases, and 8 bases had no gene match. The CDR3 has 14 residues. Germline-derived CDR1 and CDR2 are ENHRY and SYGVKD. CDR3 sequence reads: CAIRPGLAGNEQYF. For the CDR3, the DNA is TGTGCCATCAGGCCGGGGCTAGCGGGGAACGAGCAGTACTTC.

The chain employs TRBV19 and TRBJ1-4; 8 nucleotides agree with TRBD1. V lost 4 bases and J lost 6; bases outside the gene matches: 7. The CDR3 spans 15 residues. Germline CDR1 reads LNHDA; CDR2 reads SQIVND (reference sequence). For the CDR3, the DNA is TGTGCCAGTAGTACTCGGACAGGGTCTGATGAAAAACTGTTTTTT. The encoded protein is CASSTRTGSDEKLFF.

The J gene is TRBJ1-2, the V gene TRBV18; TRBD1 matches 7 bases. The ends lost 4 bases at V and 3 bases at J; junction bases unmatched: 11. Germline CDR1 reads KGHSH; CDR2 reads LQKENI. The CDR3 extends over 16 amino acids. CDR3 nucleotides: TGTGCCAGCTCACAAACGAAGACAGGGACACACTATGGCTACACCTTC. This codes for CASSQTKTGTHYGYTF.

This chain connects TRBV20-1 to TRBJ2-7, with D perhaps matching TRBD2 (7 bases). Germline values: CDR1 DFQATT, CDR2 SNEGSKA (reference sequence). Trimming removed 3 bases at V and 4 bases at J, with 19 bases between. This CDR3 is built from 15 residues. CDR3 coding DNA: TGCAGTGCTAGTGGGGGGAGGGGGTCGCAGTACGAGCAGTACTTC. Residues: CSASGGRGSQYEQYF.

CDR3 amino acids: CSVGAPSYGYTF. The CDR3 bases are TGCAGCGTTGGGGCCCCCAGCTATGGCTACACCTTC. V is TRBV29-1 and J is TRBJ1-2; D remains unclear. Germline V gives CDR1 SQVTM, CDR2 ANQGSEA. V was pared by 4 bases and J by 4 bases, with 10 bases between. This CDR3 has 12 residues.

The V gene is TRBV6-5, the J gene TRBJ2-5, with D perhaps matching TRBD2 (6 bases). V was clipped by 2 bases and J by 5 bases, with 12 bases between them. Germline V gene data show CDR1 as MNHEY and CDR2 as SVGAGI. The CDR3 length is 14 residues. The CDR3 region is CASSYGTHTETQYF. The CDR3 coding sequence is TGTGCCAGCAGTTACGGGACTCATACCGAGACCCAGTACTTC.

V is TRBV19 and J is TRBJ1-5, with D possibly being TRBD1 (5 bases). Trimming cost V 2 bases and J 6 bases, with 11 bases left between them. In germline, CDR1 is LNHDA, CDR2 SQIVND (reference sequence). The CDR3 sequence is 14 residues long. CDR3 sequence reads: CASSIIGGSQPQHF. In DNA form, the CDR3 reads TGTGCCAGTAGTATAATCGGGGGAAGTCAGCCCCAGCATTTT.

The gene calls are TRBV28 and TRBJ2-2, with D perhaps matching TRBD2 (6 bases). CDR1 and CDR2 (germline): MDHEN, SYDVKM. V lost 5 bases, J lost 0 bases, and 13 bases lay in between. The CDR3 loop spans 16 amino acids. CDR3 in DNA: TGTGCCAGCAGTGGGTGGGCGGGATCGAACACCGGGGAGCTGTTTTTT. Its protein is CASSGWAGSNTGELFF. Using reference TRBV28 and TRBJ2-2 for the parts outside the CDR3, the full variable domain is DVKVTQSSRYLVKRTGEKVFLECVQDMDHENMFWYRQDPGLGLRLIYFSYDVKMKEKGDIPEGYSVSREKKERFSLILESASTNQTSMYLCASSGWAGSNTGELFFGEGSRLTVL.

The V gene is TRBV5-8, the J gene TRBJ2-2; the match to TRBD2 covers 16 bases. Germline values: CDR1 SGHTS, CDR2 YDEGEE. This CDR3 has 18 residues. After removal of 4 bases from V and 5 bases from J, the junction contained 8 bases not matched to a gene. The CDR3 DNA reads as TGTGCCAGCAGCCCAGGGACTAGCGGGAGGGCCCGAACCGGGGAGCTGTTTTTT. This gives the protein CASSPGTSGRARTGELFF. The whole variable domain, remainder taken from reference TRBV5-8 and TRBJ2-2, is EAGVTQSPTHLIKTRGQQATLRCSPISGHTSVYWYQQALGLGLQFLLWYDEGEERNRGNFPPRFSGRQFPNYSSELNVNALELEDSALYLCASSPGTSGRARTGELFFGEGSRLTVL.

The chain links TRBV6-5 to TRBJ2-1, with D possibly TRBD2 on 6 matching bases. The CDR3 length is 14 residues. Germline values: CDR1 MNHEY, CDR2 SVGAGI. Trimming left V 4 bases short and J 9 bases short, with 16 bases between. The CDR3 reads CASSFSGGRGEQFF. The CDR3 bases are TGTGCCAGCAGTTTTAGCGGTGGGCGGGGTGAGCAGTTCTTC.

This CDR3 reads CASSIVSGRDNEQFF. The CDR3 bases are TGTGCCAGTAGTATTGTTAGCGGGAGGGATAATGAGCAGTTCTTC. The V and J genes are TRBV19 and TRBJ2-1; 11 positions match TRBD2. The junction had 5 bases not matched to a gene; V was cut back by 3 bases and J by 7 bases. The CDR3 has 15 amino acids. CDR1 is LNHDA, CDR2 SQIVND, per germline (reference sequence).

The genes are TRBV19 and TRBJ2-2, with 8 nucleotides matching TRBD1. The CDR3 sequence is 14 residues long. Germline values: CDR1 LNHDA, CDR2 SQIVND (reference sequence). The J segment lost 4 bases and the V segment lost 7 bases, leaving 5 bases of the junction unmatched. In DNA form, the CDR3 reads TGTGCCAGTAAACGTCAGGGGGCCACCGGGGAGCTGTTTTTT. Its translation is CASKRQGATGELFF.

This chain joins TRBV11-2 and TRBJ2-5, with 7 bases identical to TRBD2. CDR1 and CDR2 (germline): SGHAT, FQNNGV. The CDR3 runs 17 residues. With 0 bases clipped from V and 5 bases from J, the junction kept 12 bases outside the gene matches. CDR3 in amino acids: CASSLDRSGAKRETQYF. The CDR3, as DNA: TGTGCCAGCAGCTTAGATCGGAGCGGGGCAAAAAGGGAGACCCAGTACTTC. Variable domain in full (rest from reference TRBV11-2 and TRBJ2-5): EAGVAQSPRYKIIEKRQSVAFWCNPISGHATLYWYQQILGQGPKLLIQFQNNGVVDDSQLPKDRFSAERLKGVDSTLKIQPAKLEDSAVYLCASSLDRSGAKRETQYFGPGTRLLVL.

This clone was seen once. CDR3 in DNA: TGTGCCAGCAGTGAAGATGGAGCGAGCTCTGGAAACACCATATATTTT. Residues: CASSEDGASSGNTIYF. This rearrangement joins TRBV6-1 to TRBJ1-3; D is ambiguous. The CDR3 is made up of 16 amino acids. The V end lost 1 base, the J end lost 0 bases, and 10 bases lay between the germline ends. Germline values: CDR1 MNHNS, CDR2 SASEGT.